A selection of T cell receptor beta chains follows, all from one sample in a study of blood T cell repertoires in COVID-19. Using immunoSEQ multiplex PCR, the repertoire was profiled, and TCRdb retains in-frame clones only, with some absent. The sample has fewer than 300,000 clones, 84% seen once. The sequenced sample was peripheral blood. The receptors originated from a human donor with COVID-19, enrolled during active disease. The donor label of this sample is uncertain. The CDR3 runs from the conserved cysteine through the conserved F or W. D genes are given only for firm matches. Where a row states a size, it is once, few, many or the class of an expanded clone; other rows omit it.

>TRBV29-1|NA|NA|TRBJ1-2
CSVGGPFYGYTF
TGCAGCGTTGGGGGGCCTTTCTATGGCTACACCTTC
>TRBV29-1|NA|NA|TRBJ2-1
CSGSQSGGNEQFF
TGCAGCGGGAGCCAGTCGGGTGGGAATGAGCAGTTCTTC
>TRBV5-6|once|NA|TRBJ2-7
CASSPTDYEQYF
TGTGCCAGCAGCCCGACAGACTACGAGCAGTACTTC
>TRBV29-1|NA|NA|TRBJ1-2
CSVEVEDSRPNYGYTF
TGCAGCGTTGAAGTCGAAGACAGCAGACCTAACTATGGCTACACCTTC
>TRBV2|NA|TRBD1|TRBJ1-2
CASRGTGVDRYTF
TGTGCCAGCAGGGGGACAGGGGTGGATCGCTACACCTTC
>TRBV7-3|NA|NA|TRBJ1-4
CASSSQGARNEKLFF
TGTGCCAGCAGCTCCCAGGGCGCACGGAATGAAAAACTGTTTTTT
>TRBV7-6|NA|TRBD1|TRBJ1-4
CASSWRTGEEKLFF
TGTGCCAGCAGCTGGCGGACAGGGGAGGAAAAACTGTTTTTT
>TRBV29-1|NA|NA|TRBJ2-3
CSVDYPVGQYF
TGCAGCGTTGATTACCCCGTCGGGCAGTATTTT
>TRBV30|NA|NA|TRBJ2-1
CAWSGLPGTFRNEQFF
TGTGCCTGGAGCGGCCTACCCGGGACTTTCCGAAATGAGCAGTTCTTC
>TRBV9|NA|NA|TRBJ1-4
CASSPPSANEKLFF
TGTGCCAGCAGCCCCCCATCGGCTAATGAAAAACTGTTTTTT
>TRBV4-3|NA|NA|TRBJ2-1
CASSQERGGLNYNEQFF
TGCGCCAGCAGCCAAGAGAGGGGAGGCCTAAACTACAATGAGCAGTTCTTC
>TRBV7-2|NA|NA|TRBJ1-3
CASSLNGGFSGNTIYF
TGTGCCAGCAGCTTAAACGGCGGGTTCTCTGGAAACACCATATATTTT
>TRBV27|NA|NA|TRBJ1-2
CAKWRQSYYGYTF
TGTGCCAAATGGAGACAGTCGTACTATGGCTACACCTTC
>TRBV18|NA|NA|TRBJ1-2
CASSPNTENYGYTF
TGTGCCAGCTCACCTAATACAGAAAACTATGGCTACACCTTC
>TRBV6-6|NA|TRBD1|TRBJ2-2
CASSYQGASGELFF
TGTGCCAGCAGTTACCAGGGGGCGTCAGGGGAGCTGTTTTTT
>TRBV16|NA|NA|TRBJ2-5
CASSQSGETQYF
TGTGCCAGCAGCCAATCCGGGGAGACCCAGTACTTC
>TRBV2|NA|TRBD1|TRBJ1-3
CASREDRVWTGNTIYF
TGTGCCAGCAGGGAAGACAGGGTATGGACTGGAAACACCATATATTTT
>TRBV30|few|TRBD1|TRBJ1-6
CAWTKDRSRPLHF
TGTGCCTGGACCAAGGACAGGTCTAGGCCCCTCCACTTT
>TRBV11-3|few|NA|TRBJ1-1
CASSLQENTEAFF
TGTGCCAGCAGCTTACAGGAGAACACTGAAGCTTTCTTT
>TRBV27|NA|TRBD1|TRBJ1-2
CASSFSGQGDGYTF
TGTGCCAGCAGTTTTTCGGGACAGGGGGACGGGTACACCTTC
>TRBV30|NA|NA|TRBJ2-2
CAWRQQGRGTGELFF
TGTGCCTGGAGACAACAGGGAAGGGGCACCGGGGAGCTGTTTTTT
>TRBV12-2|NA|NA|TRBJ2-2
CASRSGRASGRTNTGELFF
TGTGCAAGTCGCTCGGGCCGGGCTAGCGGGCGTACGAACACCGGGGAGCTGTTTTTT
>TRBV27|NA|TRBD2|TRBJ2-1
CASSSGLAGANEQFF
TGTGCCAGCAGTTCGGGACTAGCGGGAGCAAATGAGCAGTTCTTC
>TRBV6-1|NA|NA|TRBJ2-7
CASSDLGGGEQYF
TGTGCCAGCAGTGACCTGGGGGGAGGCGAGCAGTACTTC
>TRBV5-1|NA|TRBD1|TRBJ1-1
CASQTGFNTEAFF
TGCGCCAGCCAGACAGGGTTCAACACTGAAGCTTTCTTT
>TRBV19|NA|NA|TRBJ1-4
CASRDRSTNEKLFF
TGTGCCAGTAGGGACAGATCAACTAATGAAAAACTGTTTTTT
>TRBV7-3|NA|TRBD2|TRBJ2-1
CASSPNTGRASRYEQFF
TGTGCCAGCAGCCCAAATACTGGGAGGGCCAGTAGGTATGAGCAGTTCTTC
>TRBV30|NA|TRBD2|TRBJ2-5
CAWNTGGETQYF
TGTGCCTGGAATACGGGGGGAGAGACCCAGTACTTC
>TRBV6-4|NA|TRBD1|TRBJ2-7
CASSEDRDGEQYF
TGTGCCAGCTCCGAAGACAGGGACGGCGAGCAGTACTTC
>TRBV20-1|NA|NA|TRBJ1-1
CSASRSGAFF
TGCAGTGCCTCGCGCTCCGGAGCTTTCTTT
>TRBV7-9|NA|NA|TRBJ2-3
CASRHTGAGTDTQYF
TGTGCCAGCAGACATACGGGAGCCGGGACAGATACGCAGTATTTT
>TRBV10-2|NA|NA|TRBJ1-1
CASSEPTGTEAFF
TGCGCCAGCAGTGAGCCCACAGGCACTGAAGCTTTCTTT
>TRBV28|NA|NA|TRBJ1-5
CASAAGFGEGQPQHF
TGTGCCAGCGCCGCCGGATTTGGGGAGGGTCAGCCCCAGCATTTT
>TRBV19|NA|TRBD2|TRBJ2-3
CASSRGLAGGVDTQYF
TGTGCCAGTAGTAGGGGACTAGCGGGGGGTGTAGATACGCAGTATTTT
>TRBV7-3|once|TRBD2|TRBJ2-7
CASSPGLAGGPSKNEQYF
TGTGCCAGCAGTCCGGGACTAGCGGGAGGGCCGAGCAAAAACGAGCAGTACTTC
>TRBV4-3|NA|TRBD1|TRBJ1-2
CASSQDTGAGYGYTF
TGCGCCAGCAGCCAAGATACAGGGGCGGGGTATGGCTACACCTTC
>TRBV27|NA|NA|TRBJ1-5
CASSLYGDSNQPQHF
TGTGCCAGCAGTTTATACGGTGATAGCAATCAGCCCCAGCATTTT
>TRBV19|NA|TRBD1|TRBJ2-1
CASSKGTGSSYYNEQFF
TGTGCCAGTAGTAAGGGGACAGGTTCCAGCTACTACAATGAGCAGTTCTTC
>TRBV14|NA|NA|TRBJ2-5
CASSQFGETQYF
TGTGCCAGCAGCCAGTTCGGAGAGACCCAGTACTTC
>TRBV7-9|NA|NA|TRBJ2-7
CASSSVRDSYSYEQYF
TGTGCCAGCAGCTCCGTGAGGGATTCCTACTCCTACGAGCAGTACTTC
>TRBV6-1|NA|NA|TRBJ2-7
CASSEAGQFTKQYF
TGTGCCAGCAGTGAAGCCGGACAGTTTACGAAGCAGTACTTC
>TRBV5-1|NA|TRBD2|TRBJ2-1
CASSLVSGGPGEQFF
TGCGCCAGCAGCTTGGTGTCGGGAGGGCCAGGTGAGCAGTTCTTC
>TRBV9|NA|NA|TRBJ1-1
CASSPMDTMNTEAFF
TGTGCCAGCAGCCCAATGGACACCATGAACACTGAAGCTTTCTTT
>TRBV4-2|NA|NA|TRBJ1-2
CASSQGQAYYGYTF
TGTGCCAGCAGCCAAGGACAGGCCTACTATGGCTACACCTTC
>TRBV30|NA|NA|TRBJ1-1
CAWIRTMNTEAFF
TGTGCCTGGATCAGAACCATGAACACTGAAGCTTTCTTT